The subject of this entry is one TCR beta chain. Its antigen is unidentified. The entry originates in a study of T-cell memory formation after mild COVID-19. Whole-study context: Clusters were largely donor specific. The study, taken as a whole, reports: The authors left the SARS-CoV-2 specificity of second-wave clones peaking on day 37 unconfirmed.

Via MiXCR, TCRdb re-called the 5' RACE reads, giving one row per CDR3 protein. The sample consists of about 340,000 distinct CDR3 sequences, roughly 15% of them appearing once. The length of the CDR3 is 13 residues. Looked up from germline, CDR1 is DFQATT and CDR2 is SNEGSKA (reference sequence). Trimming removed 5 bases from V and 4 bases from J; junction bases left unmatched: 2. This chain connects TRBV20-1 to TRBJ2-3; 11 bases are a match to TRBD2. This TCR came from a young man who had mild COVID-19 (a few samples of this study predate the infection). Cell type and time point are not known. Material for sequencing was PBMCs or a T cell subset sorted from them (not recorded which). DNA for the CDR3: TGCAGTGCTCCGACTAGCGGGGCAGATACGCAGTATTTT. Residues: CSAPTSGADTQYF.